These 24 T cell receptor beta chains were sequenced from one sample in a study of T cell repertoires in cytomegalovirus infection. TCRdb reprocessed the reads via MiXCR and lists one record per CDR3 protein. Of more than 150,000 distinct CDR3 sequences in the sample, roughly 19% were seen once. The sequencing sample was made of PBMCs. Source of these receptors: a human donor in good health (CMV status not recorded). Some clones in this sample may be carry-over from other donors' samples.

This clonotype is medium-sized (0.01 to 0.1%) in the sample. This chain links TRBV6-6 with TRBJ2-1; perhaps TRBD1 as D (5 bases). The V end lost 6 bases, the J end lost 4 bases, and 10 bases lay between the germline ends. The CDR3 extends over 13 amino acids. The germline CDR1 and CDR2 sequences are MNHNY and SVGAGI (reference sequence). The CDR3 DNA reads TGTGCCAGCAGCCGAGACAGTTACAATGAGCAGTTCTTC. It translates to CASSRDSYNEQFF.

This clonotype occurred many times. The chain has TRBV7-8 and TRBJ2-3; tentatively, D is TRBD1 or TRBD2 (6 bases each). Trimming took off 5 bases at V and 6 bases at J, with 18 bases between the two ends. This CDR3 spans 15 amino acids. The V gene's germline CDR1 is SGHVS and CDR2 FQNEAQ. The CDR3 region is CASSLISGGLDTQYF. CDR3 nucleotides: TGTGCCAGCAGCCTGATCTCCGGGGGCCTCGATACGCAGTATTTT.

The chain carries TRBV6-8 and TRBJ2-7; D possibly corresponds to TRBD1 (5 bases). Trimming removed 2 bases at V and 6 bases at J, with 17 bases between. From germline, CDR1 is MNHGY and CDR2 SAAAGT. The CDR3 is 15 amino acids. The CDR3 nucleotides read TGTGCCAGCAGTTACACTCAGGGAAGTGCAAGCGAGCAGTACTTC. This sequence encodes CASSYTQGSASEQYF.

This chain uses TRBV29-1 with TRBJ1-1; D unclear. V lost 3 bases and J lost 0, with 8 bases in between. Looked up from germline, CDR1 is SQVTM and CDR2 is ANQGSEA. There are 13 residues in the CDR3. CDR3 coding DNA: TGCAGCGTTGAGGCTGGAATGAACACTGAAGCTTTCTTT. Protein: CSVEAGMNTEAFF.

This clonotype has at least ten counts. The V gene is TRBV12-3 or TRBV12-4, the J gene TRBJ1-5; unclear D gene. The CDR3 is made up of 15 amino acids. V was clipped by 1 base and J by 3 bases, with 10 bases between them. CDR3 protein: CASSLEGFANQPQHF. CDR3 bases: TGTGCCAGCAGTTTAGAAGGGTTCGCCAATCAGCCCCAGCATTTT.

The sample holds a few counts of this clonotype. V and J are TRBV6-2 or TRBV6-3 and TRBJ2-3; D gene uncertain. This CDR3 region has 18 residues. From germline, CDR1 is MNHEY and CDR2 SVGEGT. V was clipped by 2 bases and J by 0 bases, with 18 bases between them. CDR3 sequence reads: CASSYPENVGLSTDTQYF. The CDR3 nucleotides are TGTGCCAGCAGTTACCCTGAGAATGTGGGTTTGAGCACAGATACGCAGTATTTT.

The chain recombines TRBV11-1 with TRBJ2-7; D not resolved. This CDR3 comprises 16 residues. Germline values: CDR1 SGHAT, CDR2 FQDESV (reference sequence). Trimming stripped 1 base from V and 4 bases from J, with 17 bases between. CDR3 residues: CASSLVGTAKGYEQYF. The CDR3 DNA sequence: TGTGCCAGCAGCTTAGTTGGTACTGCGAAAGGGTACGAGCAGTACTTC.

CDR3 in DNA: TGTGCCAGCAGTACACTAGCTGGGCGGGAGGGCACAGATACGCAGTATTTT. Residues: CASSTLAGREGTDTQYF. The chain couples TRBV28 to TRBJ2-3; TRBD2 aligns across 8 bases. V was pared by 5 bases and J by 1 base, with 11 bases of the junction left unmatched. The CDR3 spans 17 residues. Germline CDR1 is MDHEN and CDR2 is SYDVKM.

Here the CDR3 DNA reads TGTGCCAGCAGCGAAGGGACAGGTCAGCTCTCCTACGAGCAGTACTTC. Translation: CASSEGTGQLSYEQYF. This chain connects TRBV7-2 to TRBJ2-7; 8 bases fit TRBD1. V lost 5 bases, J lost 0 bases, and 9 bases stayed unmatched. Germline loops: CDR1 SGHTA, CDR2 FQGNSA. The CDR3 totals 16 residues.

The chain carries TRBV19 and TRBJ2-1; TRBD1 matches at 11 bases. Unmatched junction bases numbered 8, after V lost 6 bases and J lost 7 bases. The CDR3 covers 15 residues. CDR1 LNHDA and CDR2 SQIVND come from the germline V gene (reference sequence). The CDR3 region is CASRGTGGIGNEQFF. In nucleotides, the CDR3 is TGTGCCAGTAGGGGGACAGGGGGTATCGGGAATGAGCAGTTCTTC.

This rearrangement joins TRBV5-4 to TRBJ2-2; D remains ambiguous. The ends were cut back, 2 bases at V and 4 bases at J, with 12 bases in the middle. CDR1 SGHNT and CDR2 YYREEE come from the germline V gene (reference sequence). The CDR3 runs 15 residues. Here the CDR3 DNA reads TGTGCCAGCAGCTTTGGGTCAGGTTCCACCGGGGAGCTGTTTTTT. It specifies CASSFGSGSTGELFF.

This clonotype was observed many times. The CDR3 sequence: CASSDPGQGADEQFF. CDR3 DNA sequence: TGTGCCAGCAGTGACCCCGGGCAGGGGGCGGATGAGCAGTTCTTC. This sequence joins TRBV25-1 and TRBJ2-1, with 8 bases that match TRBD1. Germline V gene lookup returns CDR1 MGHDK and CDR2 SYGVNS. V trimming: 3 bases; J trimming: 8 bases; junction bases outside the gene matches: 9. This CDR3 has 15 residues.

Here the CDR3 reads CASSQDPAGESYGYTF. CDR3 in DNA: TGTGCCAGCAGCCAAGATCCGGCAGGGGAGTCATATGGCTACACCTTC. The chain joins TRBV3-1 to TRBJ1-2; a possible D gene is TRBD1 (6 bases). The germline V gene has CDR1 LGHDT and CDR2 YNNKEL (reference sequence). The CDR3 runs 16 residues. The ends were cut back, 0 bases at V and 5 bases at J, with 16 bases in the middle.

V gene TRBV28 combines with J gene TRBJ2-7; D gene uncertain. The length of the CDR3 is 14 residues. Germline V gene sequence: CDR1 MDHEN, CDR2 SYDVKM. Trimming left V 6 bases short and J 6 bases short, with 18 bases between. The CDR3 nucleotides read TGTGCCAGCAGGTCCCTTCCCGACGGTAGCGAGCAGTACTTC. Translation gives CASRSLPDGSEQYF.

The table lists this clonotype with many counts. V is TRBV7-9 and J is TRBJ2-5; 9 nucleotides agree with TRBD1. V trimming: 6 bases; J trimming: 2 bases; junction bases outside the gene matches: 7. Per the germline V gene, CDR1 is SEHNR and CDR2 is FQNEAQ (reference sequence). CDR3 length equals 15 residues. CDR3: CASRWDRDFQETQYF. For the CDR3, the DNA is TGTGCCAGCAGGTGGGACAGGGACTTTCAAGAGACCCAGTACTTC.

J is TRBJ1-1 and V is TRBV28, with TRBD1 matching 8 bases. Germline V gives CDR1 MDHEN, CDR2 SYDVKM. J was trimmed by 11 bases and V by 10 bases; bases with no gene match: 18. The CDR3 totals 14 residues. The CDR3 spells CATDDTDRGVFAFF. The CDR3, as DNA: TGTGCCACCGATGACACCGACAGGGGTGTATTTGCTTTCTTT.

The rearrangement joins TRBV11-3 to TRBJ2-7; D may match TRBD1 or TRBD2 (5 bases each). This CDR3 has 13 amino acids. Germline V CDR1 and CDR2: SGHNT, YENEEA. Trimming pared 11 bases from V and 1 base from J, leaving 15 bases between. The CDR3 DNA is TGTGCCGTTGGGGGAGATAGGTCCTACGAGCAGTACTTC. Translated, it gives CAVGGDRSYEQYF. The full variable domain, completed using reference TRBV11-3 and TRBJ2-7, is EAGVVQSPRYKIIEKKQPVAFWCNPISGHNTLYWYLQNLGQGPELLIRYENEEAVDDSQLPKDRFSAERLKGVDSTLKIQPAELGDSAVYLCAVGGDRSYEQYFGPGTRLTVT.

As concerns this clonotype: A junction end diverges from the germline sequence, so it may reflect a read error. CDR3 loop: CASSQVGSATNVKLFF. CDR3 sequence (DNA): TGTGCCAGCAGCCAAGTAGGGTCTGCAACTAATGTAAAACTGTTTTTT. The genes are TRBV4-2 and TRBJ1-4; D not resolved. The CDR3 extends over 16 amino acids. Germline lookup yields CDR1 LGHNA and CDR2 YNFKEQ.

This clonotype was counted many times. The chain uses TRBV28 and TRBJ2-7; 9 nucleotides line up with TRBD1. The CDR3 contains 17 residues. V lost 6 bases to trimming and J lost 2 bases; unmatched junction nucleotides: 14. Looked up from germline, CDR1 is MDHEN and CDR2 is SYDVKM. This chain's CDR3 is CASRPGTGTIGAYEQYF. The CDR3 DNA reads TGTGCCAGCAGACCCGGGACAGGGACCATTGGGGCCTACGAGCAGTACTTC.

The chain links TRBV6-1 to TRBJ1-1; 8 nucleotides agree with TRBD1. The trim removed 4 bases at V and 3 bases at J, leaving 4 bases unmatched. This CDR3 has 14 amino acids. Germline CDR1 MNHNS, CDR2 SASEGT. DNA for the CDR3: TGTGCCAGCAGTGCCAGGGGGCGAGACACTGAAGCTTTCTTT. Translating it yields CASSARGRDTEAFF.

Concerning this clonotype: This clone may be a read error of a much larger clone one base away. Here the CDR3 DNA reads TGTGCCAGCAGCCCCAGGTTGTCGGGGGTGACAGAGACCCAGTACTTC. This encodes CASSPRLSGVTETQYF. The chain joins TRBV11-2 to TRBJ2-5, with a weak D call TRBD2 (6 bases). Germline V gene lookup returns CDR1 SGHAT and CDR2 FQNNGV. V shed 5 bases and J shed 4 bases, with 20 bases lying between them. CDR3 length: 16 residues.

This clonotype was seen at least ten times. The chain links TRBV7-2 to TRBJ1-5; 7 nucleotides match TRBD1. V lost 5 bases and J lost 1; bases outside the gene matches: 5. Germline V lookup: CDR1 SGHTA, CDR2 FQGNSA. CDR3 length: 15 amino acids. The CDR3 nucleotides are TGTGCCAGCAGCCCAGAGGGACAGAGCAATCAGCCCCAGCATTTT. Protein sequence: CASSPEGQSNQPQHF.

A note on this clonotype: A much larger clone differs by one base, so this may be a read error. The chain couples TRBV7-2 to TRBJ1-4; D gene unclear. Between the trimmed V and J ends, which lost 1 base and 0 bases, there was a span of 21 bases. Germline CDR1 reads SGHTA; CDR2 reads FQGNSA. CDR3 length equals 20 residues. CDR3 loop: CASSLVRAPGIIPTNEKLFF. CDR3 DNA sequence: TGTGCCAGCAGCTTAGTTCGAGCGCCCGGGATTATCCCAACTAATGAAAAACTGTTTTTT.

The genes are TRBV6-6 and TRBJ2-7; tentatively, D is TRBD2 (5 bases). The CDR3 sequence is 13 residues long. Deletions cut 2 bases from V and 3 bases from J, with 8 bases between. Looked up from germline, CDR1 is MNHNY and CDR2 is SVGAGI (reference sequence). This CDR3 is CASSYAGDYEQYF. In DNA, the CDR3 is TGTGCCAGCAGTTACGCCGGGGACTACGAGCAGTACTTC.